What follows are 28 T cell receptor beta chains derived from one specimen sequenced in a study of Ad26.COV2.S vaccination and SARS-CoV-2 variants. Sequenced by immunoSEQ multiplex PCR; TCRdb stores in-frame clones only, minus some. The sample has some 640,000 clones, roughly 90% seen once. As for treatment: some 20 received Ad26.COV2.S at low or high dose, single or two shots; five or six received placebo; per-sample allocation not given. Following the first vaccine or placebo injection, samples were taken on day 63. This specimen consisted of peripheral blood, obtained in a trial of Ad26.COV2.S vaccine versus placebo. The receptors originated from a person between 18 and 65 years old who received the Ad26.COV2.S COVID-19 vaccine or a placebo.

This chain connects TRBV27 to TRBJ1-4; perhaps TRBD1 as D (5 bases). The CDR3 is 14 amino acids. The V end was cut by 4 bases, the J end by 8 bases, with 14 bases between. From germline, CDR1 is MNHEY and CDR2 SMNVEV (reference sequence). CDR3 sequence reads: CASSSQGRMEKLFF. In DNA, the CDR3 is TGTGCCAGCAGTTCCCAGGGACGGATGGAAAAACTGTTTTTT.

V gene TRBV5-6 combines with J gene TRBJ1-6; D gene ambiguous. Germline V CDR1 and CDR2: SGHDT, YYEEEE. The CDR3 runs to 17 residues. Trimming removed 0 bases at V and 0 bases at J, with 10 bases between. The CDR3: CASSLGPPNSYNSPLHF. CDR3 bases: TGTGCCAGCAGCTTGGGTCCGCCGAACTCCTATAATTCACCCCTCCACTTT.

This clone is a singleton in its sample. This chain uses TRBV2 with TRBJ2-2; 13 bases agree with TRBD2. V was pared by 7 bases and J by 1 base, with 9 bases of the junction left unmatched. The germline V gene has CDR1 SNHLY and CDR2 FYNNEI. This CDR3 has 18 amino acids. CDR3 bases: TGTGCCAGCAAATGGACTAGCGGGAGAGGGGGGAACACCGGGGAGCTGTTTTTT. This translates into CASKWTSGRGGNTGELFF.

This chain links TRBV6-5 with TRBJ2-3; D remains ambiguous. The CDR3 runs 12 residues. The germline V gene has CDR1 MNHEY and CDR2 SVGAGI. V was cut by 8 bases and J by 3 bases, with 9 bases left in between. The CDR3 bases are TGTGCCAGCGGTCGGTTAACAGATACGCAGTATTTT. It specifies CASGRLTDTQYF.

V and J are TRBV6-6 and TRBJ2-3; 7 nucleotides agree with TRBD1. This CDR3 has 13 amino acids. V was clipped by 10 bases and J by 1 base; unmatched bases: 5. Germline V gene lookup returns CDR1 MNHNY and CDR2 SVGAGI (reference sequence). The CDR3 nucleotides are TGTGCCACTAGGGGGACAGGCACAGATACGCAGTATTTT. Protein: CATRGTGTDTQYF.

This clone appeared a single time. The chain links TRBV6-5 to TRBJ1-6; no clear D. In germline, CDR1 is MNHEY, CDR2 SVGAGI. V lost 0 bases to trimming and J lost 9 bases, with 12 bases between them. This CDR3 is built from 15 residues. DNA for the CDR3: TGTGCCAGCAGTTACTCGAAGGCCCGGGGTTCACCCCTCCACTTT. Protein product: CASSYSKARGSPLHF.

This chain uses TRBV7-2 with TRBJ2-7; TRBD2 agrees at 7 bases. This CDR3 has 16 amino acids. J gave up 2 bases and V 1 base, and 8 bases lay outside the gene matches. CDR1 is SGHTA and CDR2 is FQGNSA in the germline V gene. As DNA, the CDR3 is TGTGCCAGCAGCTTAGGCGTTAGCGGGTTCCCCTACGAGCAGTACTTC. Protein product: CASSLGVSGFPYEQYF.

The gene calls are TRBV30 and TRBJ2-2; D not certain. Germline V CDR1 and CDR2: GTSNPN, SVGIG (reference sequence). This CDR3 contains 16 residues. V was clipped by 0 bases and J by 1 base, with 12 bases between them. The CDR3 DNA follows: TGTGCCTGGAGTGTCTACTTGTCCGTGAACACCGGGGAGCTGTTTTTT. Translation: CAWSVYLSVNTGELFF.

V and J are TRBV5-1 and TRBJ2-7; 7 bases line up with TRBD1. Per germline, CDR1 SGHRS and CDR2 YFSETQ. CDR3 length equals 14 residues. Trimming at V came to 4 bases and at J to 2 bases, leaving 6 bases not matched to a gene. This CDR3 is CASSVTGDTYEQYF. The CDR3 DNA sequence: TGCGCCAGCAGCGTAACAGGGGACACCTACGAGCAGTACTTC. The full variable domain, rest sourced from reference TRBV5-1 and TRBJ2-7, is KAGVTQTPRYLIKTRGQQVTLSCSPISGHRSVSWYQQTPGQGLQFLFEYFSETQRNKGNFPGRFSGRQFSNSRSEMNVSTLELGDSALYLCASSVTGDTYEQYFGPGTRLTVT.

This CDR3 is CASSLYRDAYGYTF. The CDR3 bases are TGTGCCAGCAGCCTTTACAGGGACGCCTATGGCTACACCTTC. The gene calls are TRBV5-6 and TRBJ1-2, with a tentative D call TRBD1 (6 bases). V lost 4 bases and J lost 4, with 14 bases in between. The V gene's germline CDR1 is SGHDT and CDR2 YYEEEE. The CDR3 sequence is 14 residues long.

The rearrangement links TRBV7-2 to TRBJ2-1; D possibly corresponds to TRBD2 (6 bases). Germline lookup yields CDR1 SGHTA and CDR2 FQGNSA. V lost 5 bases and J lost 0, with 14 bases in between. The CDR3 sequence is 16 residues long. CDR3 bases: TGTGCCAGCAGCCCACCCGGGGGAAGCTCCTACAATGAGCAGTTCTTC. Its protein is CASSPPGGSSYNEQFF.

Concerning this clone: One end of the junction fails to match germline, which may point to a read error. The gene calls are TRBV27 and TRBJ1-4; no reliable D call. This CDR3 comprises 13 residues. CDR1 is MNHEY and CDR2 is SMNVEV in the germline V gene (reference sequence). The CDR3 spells CASSFRANEKLFF. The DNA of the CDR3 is TGTGCCAGCAGTTTTAGGGCTAACGAAAAACTGTTTTTT.

The CDR3 region is CASSGREMTEAFF. For the CDR3, the DNA is TGTGCCAGCAGTGGTCGAGAGATGACTGAAGCTTTCTTT. This sequence joins TRBV2 and TRBJ1-1; no clear D. Germline CDR1 SNHLY, CDR2 FYNNEI. V lost 4 bases and J lost 5, with 11 bases in between. This CDR3 is built from 13 residues.

CDR3 region: CASSIGHTEAFF. The DNA of the CDR3 is TGTGCCAGTAGTATTGGCCACACTGAAGCTTTCTTT. This chain uses TRBV19 with TRBJ1-1; D remains ambiguous. V gave up 3 bases and J gave up 3 bases, with 5 bases separating them. The germline gives CDR1 LNHDA, CDR2 SQIVND (reference sequence). The CDR3 has 12 amino acids. The variable domain in full, completed from reference TRBV19 and TRBJ1-1, reads DGGITQSPKYLFRKEGQNVTLSCEQNLNHDAMYWYRQDPGQGLRLIYYSQIVNDFQKGDIAEGYSVSREKKESFPLTVTSAQKNPTAFYLCASSIGHTEAFFGQGTRLTVV.

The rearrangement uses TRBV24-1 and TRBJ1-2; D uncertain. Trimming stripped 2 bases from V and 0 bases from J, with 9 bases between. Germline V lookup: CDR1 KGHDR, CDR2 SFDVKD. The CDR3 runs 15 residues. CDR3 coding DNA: TGTGCCACCAGTGATTCAAGGATCGCTAACTATGGCTACACCTTC. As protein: CATSDSRIANYGYTF.

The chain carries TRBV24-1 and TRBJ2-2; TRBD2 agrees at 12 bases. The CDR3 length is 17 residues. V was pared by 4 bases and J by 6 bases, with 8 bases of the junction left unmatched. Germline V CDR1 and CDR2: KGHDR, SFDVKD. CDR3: CATSDPPGLAGAGELFF. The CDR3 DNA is TGTGCCACCAGTGACCCGCCGGGACTAGCGGGCGCCGGGGAGCTGTTTTTT.

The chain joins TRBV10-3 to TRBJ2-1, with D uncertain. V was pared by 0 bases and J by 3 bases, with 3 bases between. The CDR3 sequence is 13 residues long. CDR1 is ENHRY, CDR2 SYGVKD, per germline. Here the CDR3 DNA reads TGTGCCATCAGTGAGTCGAACTACAATGAGCAGTTCTTC. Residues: CAISESNYNEQFF.

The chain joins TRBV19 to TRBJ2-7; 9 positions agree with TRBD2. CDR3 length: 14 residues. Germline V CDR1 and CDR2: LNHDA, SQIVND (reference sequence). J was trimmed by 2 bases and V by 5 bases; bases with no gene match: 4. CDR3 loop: CASSETSGAYEQYF. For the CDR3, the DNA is TGTGCCAGTAGTGAGACTAGCGGAGCCTACGAGCAGTACTTC.

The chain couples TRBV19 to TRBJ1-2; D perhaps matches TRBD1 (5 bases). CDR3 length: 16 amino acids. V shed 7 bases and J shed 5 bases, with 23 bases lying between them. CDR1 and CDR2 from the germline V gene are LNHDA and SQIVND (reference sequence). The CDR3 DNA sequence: TGTGCCAGTAAGCACTCTCGCGGCAGGGCTGATTATGGCTACACCTTC. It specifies CASKHSRGRADYGYTF.

The CDR3 spells CASSRGGLAGSSSYNEQFF. The DNA for the CDR3 is TGTGCCAGCAGCCGTGGGGGACTAGCGGGGTCTAGCTCCTACAATGAGCAGTTCTTC. J is TRBJ2-1 and V is TRBV5-4; 13 nucleotides agree with TRBD2. The CDR3 extends over 19 amino acids. Germline V gene data show CDR1 as SGHNT and CDR2 as YYREEE (reference sequence). V shed 4 bases, J shed 0 bases, and the junction held 10 bases outside the gene matches.

In DNA, the CDR3 is TGTGCCAGCAGCTTACGGGGGGACAGTGGCTACACCTTC. Translation: CASSLRGDSGYTF. The chain carries TRBV7-9 and TRBJ1-2; the match to TRBD1 covers 7 bases. CDR3 length: 13 amino acids. The trim removed 2 bases at V and 7 bases at J, leaving 4 bases unmatched. The V gene's germline CDR1 is SEHNR and CDR2 FQNEAQ (reference sequence). The entire variable domain, with the rest obtained from reference TRBV7-9 and TRBJ1-2, is as follows: DTGVSQNPRHKITKRGQNVTFRCDPISEHNRLYWYRQTLGQGPEFLTYFQNEAQLEKSRLLSDRFSAERPKGSFSTLEIQRTEQGDSAMYLCASSLRGDSGYTFGSGTRLTVV.

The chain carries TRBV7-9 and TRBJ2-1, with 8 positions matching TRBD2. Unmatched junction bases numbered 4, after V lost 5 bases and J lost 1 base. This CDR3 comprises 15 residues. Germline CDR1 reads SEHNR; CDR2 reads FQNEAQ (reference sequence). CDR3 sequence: CASSPSGRSYNEQFF. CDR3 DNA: TGTGCCAGCAGCCCTAGCGGGCGTTCCTACAATGAGCAGTTCTTC.

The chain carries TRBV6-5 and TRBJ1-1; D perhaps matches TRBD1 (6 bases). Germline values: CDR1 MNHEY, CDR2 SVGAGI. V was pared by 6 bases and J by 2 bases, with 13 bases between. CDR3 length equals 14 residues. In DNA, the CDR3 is TGTGCCAGCAGGCGCCGACAGGATAACACTGAAGCTTTCTTT. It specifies CASRRRQDNTEAFF.

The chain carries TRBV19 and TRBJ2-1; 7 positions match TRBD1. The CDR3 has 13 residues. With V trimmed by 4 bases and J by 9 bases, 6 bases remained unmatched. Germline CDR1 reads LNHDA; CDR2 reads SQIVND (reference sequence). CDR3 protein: CASSTTGVGEQFF. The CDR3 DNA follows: TGTGCCAGTAGTACAACAGGGGTCGGTGAGCAGTTCTTC.

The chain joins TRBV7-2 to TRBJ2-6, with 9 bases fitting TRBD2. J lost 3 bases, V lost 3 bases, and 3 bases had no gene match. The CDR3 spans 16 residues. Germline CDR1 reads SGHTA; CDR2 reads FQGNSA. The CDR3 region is CASSFSGGGGANVLTF. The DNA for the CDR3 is TGTGCCAGCAGCTTTAGCGGGGGCGGTGGGGCCAACGTCCTGACTTTC.

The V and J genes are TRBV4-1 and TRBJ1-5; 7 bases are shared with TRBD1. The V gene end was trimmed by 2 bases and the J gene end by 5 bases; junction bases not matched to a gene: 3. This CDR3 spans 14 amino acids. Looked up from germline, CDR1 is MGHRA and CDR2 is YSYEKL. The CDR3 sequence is CASSQHRGYQPQHF. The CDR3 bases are TGCGCCAGCAGCCAACACAGGGGTTATCAGCCCCAGCATTTT.

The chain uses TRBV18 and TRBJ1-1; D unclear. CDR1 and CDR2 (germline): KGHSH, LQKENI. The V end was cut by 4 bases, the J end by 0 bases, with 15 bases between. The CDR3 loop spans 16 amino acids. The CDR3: CASSRPDYRVNTEAFF. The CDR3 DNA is TGTGCCAGCTCACGACCGGATTATAGGGTGAACACTGAAGCTTTCTTT.

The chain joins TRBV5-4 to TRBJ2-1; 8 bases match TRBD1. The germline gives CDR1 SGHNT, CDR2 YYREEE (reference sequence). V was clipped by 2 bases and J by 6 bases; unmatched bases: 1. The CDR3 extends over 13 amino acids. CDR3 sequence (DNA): TGTGCCAGCAGCTTCGACAGGGGCAATGAGCAGTTCTTC. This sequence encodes CASSFDRGNEQFF. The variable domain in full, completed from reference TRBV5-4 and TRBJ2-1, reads ETGVTQSPTHLIKTRGQQVTLRCSSQSGHNTVSWYQQALGQGPQFIFQYYREEENGRGNFPPRFSGLQFPNYSSELNVNALELDDSALYLCASSFDRGNEQFFGPGTRLTVL.